The 19 T cell receptor beta chains below all came from one sample that was sequenced in a study of spatial heterogeneity in lung cancer. Study results and limitations: For expanded intratumoral alpha and beta TCRs, counts tracked tumor mutation counts.

The antigens of these receptors remain unknown. TCRdb analysed the 5' RACE reads with MiXCR anew, one entry per CDR3 protein. The data contain about 100 distinct CDR3 sequences, around 28% of them singletons. Time point denoted: sample taken at primary tumor resection. The source material was lung tumor tissue, sampled at surgery. Receptor source: a male donor with early-stage non-small cell lung cancer.

With regard to this clonotype: The size of this beta chain means little, since it is a stray read in a library made for alpha chains. The chain combines TRBV19 with TRBJ1-5; D call uncertain. The ends were cut back, 4 bases at V and 6 bases at J, with 16 bases in the middle. This CDR3 contains 15 residues. From germline, CDR1 is LNHDA and CDR2 SQIVND (reference sequence). CDR3 amino acids: CASSTSSTSFQPQHF. The CDR3 nucleotides are TGTGCCAGTAGTACTAGCTCAACCTCATTTCAGCCCCAGCATTTT.

In this sample, this clonotype turned up a few times. Because the library targeted alpha chains, this beta chain is an off-target read whose size means little. The V gene is TRBV11-2, the J gene TRBJ2-3, with 9 nucleotides matching TRBD2. The ends lost 0 bases at V and 6 bases at J; junction bases unmatched: 7. CDR3 size: 16 residues. In germline, CDR1 is SGHAT, CDR2 FQNNGV. The CDR3 nucleotides read TGTGCCAGCAGCTTAGATGCTAGCGGGACGTTGGATACGCAGTATTTT. Residues: CASSLDASGTLDTQYF.

Regarding this clonotype: A library made for alpha chains picked up this beta chain off target, so its size means little. The genes are TRBV15 and TRBJ2-4; tentative D call: TRBD1 (5 bases). Germline V lookup: CDR1 LNHNV, CDR2 YYDKDF (reference sequence). The CDR3 runs to 15 residues. The V gene lost 1 base and the J gene lost 3 bases, with 10 bases spanning the gap. CDR3 bases: TGTGCCACCAGCAGAGCAGGGCAGGGCAAAAACATTCAGTACTTC. As protein: CATSRAGQGKNIQYF. The full variable domain, in which reference TRBV15 and TRBJ2-4 provide the parts outside the CDR3, is DAMVIQNPRYQVTQFGKPVTLSCSQTLNHNVMYWYQQKSSQAPKLLFHYYDKDFNNEADTPDNFQSRRPNTSFCFLDIRSPGLGDTAMYLCATSRAGQGKNIQYFGAGTRLSVL.

Concerning this clonotype: Little can be read into the size of this beta chain, an off-target read in a library designed for alpha chains. The chain couples TRBV7-2 to TRBJ2-3; weak D call: TRBD2 (5 bases). Trimming cost V 2 bases and J 4 bases, with 19 bases left between them. CDR1 and CDR2 (germline): SGHTA, FQGNSA. The CDR3 runs to 17 residues. CDR3 amino acids: CASSLRPGVSNADTQYF. CDR3 in DNA: TGTGCCAGCAGCTTACGGCCCGGGGTTAGCAACGCAGATACGCAGTATTTT.

There are a few counts of this clonotype. Little can be read into the size of this beta chain, an off-target read in a library designed for alpha chains. The J gene is TRBJ1-3, the V gene TRBV7-9, with D possibly being TRBD1 (5 bases). The germline V gene has CDR1 SEHNR and CDR2 FQNEAQ (reference sequence). This CDR3 has 16 residues. Trimming left V 6 bases short and J 3 bases short, with 18 bases between. The CDR3 DNA follows: TGTGCCAGCAGGGGGACTGACTCAACGGGTGGAAACACCATATATTTT. This codes for CASRGTDSTGGNTIYF.

With respect to this clonotype: This beta chain is an off-target read within a library intended for alpha chains, so its frequency means little. J is TRBJ2-3 and V is TRBV6-5, with 11 bases lining up with TRBD2. The germline gives CDR1 MNHEY, CDR2 SVGAGI. The ends lost 5 bases at V and 10 bases at J; junction bases unmatched: 8. The CDR3 spans 14 residues. The CDR3 region has the DNA TGTGCCAGCAGTCCCCCGACTAGCGGGGATGCGCAGTATTTT. This encodes CASSPPTSGDAQYF.

This clonotype has more than one count but fewer than ten. This beta chain lies outside the target of a library built for alpha chains; its clone size means little. V and J are TRBV7-7 and TRBJ2-2; D is perhaps TRBD1 (5 bases). The CDR3 spans 14 residues. The germline gives CDR1 SSHAT, CDR2 FNYEAQ (reference sequence). Deletions cut 2 bases from V and 6 bases from J, with 10 bases between. The CDR3 sequence is CASSLIGASGELFF. In DNA form, the CDR3 reads TGTGCCAGCAGCTTAATTGGGGCCTCCGGGGAGCTGTTTTTT. The whole variable domain, remainder taken from reference TRBV7-7 and TRBJ2-2, is GAGVSQSPRYKVTKRGQDVTLRCDPISSHATLYWYQQALGQGPEFLTYFNYEAQPDKSGLPSDRFSAERPEGSISTLTIQRTEQRDSAMYRCASSLIGASGELFFGEGSRLTVL.

This clonotype was recorded a few times. With the library built for alpha chains, this beta chain is off target and its frequency is not meaningful. The chain couples TRBV11-2 to TRBJ2-1; 8 nucleotides align to TRBD2. The V gene's germline CDR1 is SGHAT and CDR2 FQNNGV. CDR3 length: 18 amino acids. J gave up 0 bases and V 1 base, and 8 bases lay outside the gene matches. CDR3 sequence reads: CASSLVPSGPNSYNEQFF. Written as DNA, the CDR3 is TGTGCCAGCAGCTTAGTCCCTAGCGGGCCCAACTCCTACAATGAGCAGTTCTTC.

This clonotype was counted a few times. A library made for alpha chains picked up this beta chain off target, so its size means little. The rearrangement uses TRBV24-1 and TRBJ2-1; 7 bases line up with TRBD2. The CDR3 totals 14 residues. V was pared by 3 bases and J by 2 bases, with 0 bases of the junction left unmatched. Germline CDR1 and CDR2: KGHDR and SFDVKD. Here the CDR3 reads CATSDAGAYNEQFF. Written as DNA, the CDR3 is TGTGCCACCAGTGATGCGGGGGCCTACAATGAGCAGTTCTTC.

Judged by abundance, this clonotype is hyperexpanded. This beta chain is off target for a library built for alpha chains, so its abundance means little. The V and J genes are TRBV28 and TRBJ2-7; D possibly corresponds to TRBD1 (5 bases). The ends were cut back, 3 bases at V and 3 bases at J, with 15 bases in the middle. Germline CDR1 reads MDHEN; CDR2 reads SYDVKM. This CDR3 is 15 amino acids long. Written as DNA, the CDR3 is TGTGCCAGCAGTTTTAGTGAGGACAAAAACTACGAGCAGTACGTC. Encoded protein: CASSFSEDKNYEQYV.

With respect to this clonotype: This beta chain is a stray sequence in a library constructed for alpha chains; its clone size is not meaningful. V is TRBV12-5 and J is TRBJ2-1, with a weak D call TRBD1 (6 bases). Per germline, CDR1 LGHNT and CDR2 FRNRAP. The CDR3 is made up of 12 amino acids. Between the trimmed V and J ends, which lost 6 bases and 7 bases, there was a span of 10 bases. The DNA for the CDR3 is TGTGCTAGTGGAACAGGGTGGAATGAGCAGTTCTTC. Residues: CASGTGWNEQFF.

Concerning this clonotype itself: This beta chain lies outside the target of a library built for alpha chains; its clone size means little. The chain couples TRBV27 to TRBJ2-5; TRBD1 agrees at 10 bases. CDR3 length: 17 residues. Per germline, CDR1 MNHEY and CDR2 SMNVEV (reference sequence). V trimming: 0 bases; J trimming: 1 base; junction bases outside the gene matches: 5. The CDR3 spells CASSLSKDRGVQETQYF. CDR3 nucleotides: TGTGCCAGCAGTTTATCAAAGGACAGGGGGGTCCAAGAGACCCAGTACTTC.

This clonotype was seen more than once but under ten times. Because this beta chain is a stray read in a library intended to capture alpha chains, its abundance should not be given much weight. The chain is built from TRBV11-2 and TRBJ2-5, with a tentative D call TRBD2 (5 bases). The germline V gene has CDR1 SGHAT and CDR2 FQNNGV. V was pared by 5 bases and J by 4 bases, with 29 bases between. The CDR3 is 19 amino acids. The CDR3 loop is CASSPDRGWSAVGGETQYF. As DNA, the CDR3 is TGTGCCAGCAGCCCCGACCGGGGTTGGTCCGCAGTTGGTGGAGAGACCCAGTACTTC.

This clonotype is classed as hyperexpanded. A library made for alpha chains picked up this beta chain off target, so its size means little. The chain employs TRBV27 and TRBJ2-7; D unresolved. Germline V gene data show CDR1 as MNHEY and CDR2 as SMNVEV (reference sequence). This CDR3 spans 14 amino acids. With 2 bases removed from V and 2 bases from J, the gap between germline ends came to 10 bases. In DNA form, the CDR3 reads TGTGCCAGCAGTTTAGGGCCAGCTGCCTACGAGCAGTACTTC. Its protein is CASSLGPAAYEQYF.

Of note for this clonotype: The size of this beta chain means little, since it is a stray read in a library made for alpha chains. The V and J genes are TRBV14 and TRBJ2-7; D ambiguous. Trimming removed 1 base from V and 3 bases from J, with 7 bases in between. The CDR3 is made up of 13 amino acids. Germline CDR1 and CDR2: SGHDN and FVKESK. The CDR3 here is CASSQGSGYEQYF. Here the CDR3 DNA reads TGTGCCAGCAGCCAAGGATCCGGCTACGAGCAGTACTTC.

Comments on this clonotype: Because this beta chain is a stray read in a library intended to capture alpha chains, its abundance should not be given much weight. The J gene is TRBJ1-4, the V gene TRBV7-6, with D unclear. The CDR3 loop spans 12 amino acids. The ends were cut back, 4 bases at V and 4 bases at J, with 4 bases in the middle. The germline V gene encodes CDR1 SGHVS and CDR2 FNYEAQ. The CDR3 DNA reads TGTGCCAGCAGCTCCTATAATGAAAAACTGTTTTTT. This encodes CASSSYNEKLFF.

A few counts support this clonotype. The size of this beta chain means little, since it is a stray read in a library made for alpha chains. CDR3: CASSYGAEYEQFF. The CDR3, as DNA: TGTGCCAGCAGTTACGGGGCCGAGTATGAGCAGTTCTTC. This rearrangement joins TRBV6-2 or TRBV6-3 to TRBJ2-1; possibly TRBD1 for D (5 bases). The CDR3 extends over 13 amino acids. Trimming took off 2 bases at V and 8 bases at J, with 10 bases between the two ends. The V gene's germline CDR1 is MNHEY and CDR2 SVGEGT.

A note on this clonotype: Within a library made for alpha chains, this beta chain is off target, and its count is uninformative. This rearrangement joins TRBV29-1 to TRBJ2-3; D is possibly TRBD2 (5 bases). Looked up from germline, CDR1 is SQVTM and CDR2 is ANQGSEA. There are 13 residues in the CDR3. Deletions cut 5 bases from V and 6 bases from J, with 15 bases between. This chain's CDR3 is CSVTTGNFDTQYF. The DNA for the CDR3 is TGCAGCGTTACCACCGGGAATTTCGATACGCAGTATTTT.

A note on this clonotype: This beta chain is off target for a library built for alpha chains, so its abundance means little. The chain employs TRBV7-2 and TRBJ2-1, with D perhaps TRBD1 or TRBD2 (5 bases each). The ends were cut back, 4 bases at V and 8 bases at J, with 12 bases in the middle. Germline CDR1 is SGHTA and CDR2 is FQGNSA. There are 13 residues in the CDR3. Here the CDR3 DNA reads TGTGCCAGCAGCTACCAGATGGGGGATGAGCAGTTCTTC. Translated: CASSYQMGDEQFF.